Listed here is a single T cell receptor beta chain. The data stem from a study of blood T cell repertoires in COVID-19. Study in general: Samples representing acute and convalescent COVID-19 were sourced from the United States, Italy and Spain.

Using immunoSEQ multiplex PCR, the repertoire was profiled, and TCRdb retains in-frame clones only, with some absent. The table has around 160,000 clones, over 75% seen once. This clonotype was sampled from a man between 60 and 75 years old with active or convalescent COVID-19. The source material was peripheral blood.

CDR3 sequence (DNA): TGTGCCAGCAGCTTGAGCTCCGCCTACGAGCAGTACTTC. As protein: CASSLSSAYEQYF. This rearrangement joins TRBV3-1 (or the pseudogene TRBV3-2) to TRBJ2-7; D remains ambiguous. In germline, CDR1 is LGHDT, CDR2 YNNKEL (reference sequence). CDR3 length: 13 residues. Trimming shortened V by 5 bases and J by 2 bases, and 10 bases separated the two germline ends.